The text below deals with one TCR beta chain. No antigen is known for it. Per germline, CDR1 LNHDA and CDR2 SQIVND (reference sequence). This CDR3 is 14 amino acids long. Trimming stripped 5 bases from V and 5 bases from J, with 12 bases between. These data originate in a study of cytotoxic CD8 clonotypes in ibrutinib-treated CLL. Study summary: After a median of around 70 months, roughly 15 patients stayed remitted and around 12 progressed; responses had been partial in about 24 and complete in 2.

Produced via immunoSEQ multiplex PCR; TCRdb's table is partial and in-frame only. This table has tens of thousands of clones, around 84% appearing once. Study results and limitations: For progressing versus sustained-remission patients, sampling times were not the same. Clonality, elevated at ibrutinib response, dropped back toward baseline at progression. Public clonotypes occurred uncommonly; on treatment, they contracted or remained stable.

The sample in question was PBMCs, obtained before ibrutinib treatment. This TCR came from a human donor with chronic lymphocytic leukemia. V is TRBV19 and J is TRBJ2-2; no definite D call. CDR3 residues: CASSETYGTGELFF. The CDR3 DNA follows: TGTGCCAGTAGTGAGACCTATGGGACCGGGGAGCTGTTTTTT.